These T cell receptor beta chains were read from a single sample in a study of blood T cell repertoires in COVID-19. TCRdb's copy holds only in-frame clones and misses some; the assay was immunoSEQ multiplex PCR. The sample includes about 270,000 clones, about 86% of them seen just once. The material sequenced was peripheral blood. These TCRs come from a woman aged 60-75 years with active or convalescent COVID-19. Both conserved end residues are part of each CDR3. A D gene is named only where the DNA matches it firmly. Only some rows state a clone size, as once, few, many or a class for expanded clones.

size	V	J	D	CDR3	DNA
-	TRBV5-1	TRBJ2-7	-	CASSLSGGYSYEQYF	TGCGCCAGCAGCCTTTCAGGGGGGTACTCCTACGAGCAGTACTTC
-	TRBV5-4	TRBJ1-6	-	CASSPGGARSYNSPLHF	TGTGCCAGCAGTCCGGGGGGCGCCAGGTCCTATAATTCACCCCTCCACTTT
few	TRBV7-3	TRBJ1-1	TRBD1	CASSKPRGRDTEAFF	TGTGCCAGCAGCAAGCCAAGGGGGCGAGACACTGAAGCTTTCTTT
-	TRBV10-3	TRBJ1-4	TRBD1	CAISDNMGGRGLPATNEKLFF	TGTGCCATCAGTGACAACATGGGAGGCAGGGGGCTGCCGGCAACTAATGAAAAACTGTTTTTT
-	TRBV27	TRBJ2-5	TRBD1	CASRGDRLQETQYF	TGTGCCAGCAGGGGGGACAGGTTACAAGAGACCCAGTACTTC
-	TRBV7-9	TRBJ1-2	-	CASSPGHRDTNYGYTF	TGTGCCAGCAGCCCCGGCCACAGGGATACTAACTATGGCTACACCTTC
few	TRBV18	TRBJ2-1	TRBD1	CASSRAQRTGRYDEQFF	TGTGCCAGCTCCCGAGCGCAGAGGACAGGGAGATACGATGAGCAGTTCTTC
once	TRBV9	TRBJ2-7	-	CASSVEAGLSYEQYF	TGTGCCAGCAGCGTAGAGGCAGGGCTCTCCTACGAGCAGTACTTC
few	TRBV7-9	TRBJ1-2	-	CASTFGSGFLIGYTF	TGTGCCAGCACCTTTGGTTCAGGGTTTTTAATTGGCTACACCTTC
-	TRBV4-3	TRBJ2-2	TRBD2	CASSPLRGGTGELFF	TGCGCCAGCAGCCCCCTGCGGGGGGGCACCGGGGAGCTGTTTTTT
-	TRBV5-1	TRBJ2-7	TRBD1	CASSKRTGEGEQYF	TGCGCCAGCAGCAAAAGGACAGGGGAGGGCGAGCAGTACTTC
-	TRBV7-6	TRBJ2-7	-	CASSLASTRSNEQYF	TGTGCCAGCAGCTTAGCCAGTACGAGGAGCAACGAGCAGTACTTC
-	TRBV12-3/TRBV12-4	TRBJ1-4	-	CASSRDMVSKLFF	TGTGCCAGCAGCCGGGACATGGTCTCGAAACTGTTTTTT
-	TRBV24-1	TRBJ2-1	-	CATSDADSVRDEQFF	TGTGCCACCAGTGACGCGGACAGCGTAAGGGATGAGCAGTTCTTC
-	TRBV5-5	TRBJ2-3	-	CASSSEFGGVDTQYF	TGTGCCAGCAGCAGCGAGTTCGGGGGAGTAGATACGCAGTATTTT
-	TRBV6-6	TRBJ1-4	-	CASSYSTASTNEKLFF	TGTGCCAGCAGTTATTCAACAGCATCAACTAATGAAAAACTGTTTTTT
-	TRBV18	TRBJ2-2	-	CASSPPVGDTGELFF	TGTGCCAGCTCACCACCAGTCGGAGACACCGGGGAGCTGTTTTTT
-	TRBV11-2	TRBJ1-4	-	CASSLGPGFATNEKLFF	TGTGCCAGCAGCTTAGGGCCAGGGTTTGCAACTAATGAAAAACTGTTTTTT
many	TRBV28	TRBJ2-1	-	CASSLSQLGGADNEQFF	TGTGCCAGCAGTTTATCCCAGCTTGGGGGGGCAGACAATGAGCAGTTCTTC
-	TRBV6-1	TRBJ1-5	-	CASSEGRLGGTSNQPQHF	TGTGCCAGCAGTGAAGGCCGACTGGGGGGGACTAGCAATCAGCCCCAGCATTTT
-	TRBV3-1/TRBV3-2	TRBJ1-4	-	CASSQRQGTNEKLFF	TGTGCCAGCAGCCAGAGGCAGGGAACTAATGAAAAACTGTTTTTT
-	TRBV7-6	TRBJ1-6	TRBD1	CASSLGTANSPLHF	TGTGCCAGCAGCTTGGGGACAGCAAATTCACCCCTCCACTTT
once	TRBV19	TRBJ2-7	-	CASSQYNDRNYEQYF	TGTGCCAGTAGCCAATACAACGACAGGAACTACGAGCAGTACTTC
-	TRBV25-1	TRBJ1-1	TRBD1	CASSELGQGAEAFF	TGTGCCAGCAGTGAATTGGGTCAGGGGGCTGAAGCTTTCTTT
-	TRBV3-1/TRBV3-2	TRBJ1-4	TRBD1	CASSQRDRDEKLFF	TGTGCCAGCAGCCAAAGGGACAGAGATGAAAAACTGTTTTTT
-	TRBV6-5	TRBJ1-4	-	CASSPPGGQGEKLFF	TGTGCCAGCAGTCCTCCTGGGGGCCAGGGTGAAAAACTGTTTTTT
-	TRBV6-6	TRBJ2-3	TRBD2	CASGPPTSGGPGTQYF	TGTGCCAGCGGGCCTCCGACTAGCGGGGGCCCAGGTACGCAGTATTTT
-	TRBV19	TRBJ2-2	-	CASIGRRTGNTGELFF	TGTGCCAGTATTGGGAGGCGGACAGGGAACACCGGGGAGCTGTTTTTT
-	TRBV5-1	TRBJ2-7	TRBD1	CASSLEQGASYEQYF	TGCGCCAGCAGCTTGGAACAGGGGGCCTCCTACGAGCAGTACTTC
many	TRBV28	TRBJ1-6	-	CASSLLSSYNSPLHF	TGTGCCAGCAGTTTACTCAGCTCCTATAATTCACCCCTCCACTTT
few	TRBV18	TRBJ1-2	TRBD1	CASSARDRGLGYTF	TGTGCCAGCTCAGCCCGGGACAGGGGGCTTGGCTACACCTTC
-	TRBV7-3	TRBJ1-6	-	CASSLIVGVSPLHF	TGTGCCAGCAGCTTAATAGTAGGGGTATCACCCCTCCACTTT
-	TRBV5-1	TRBJ2-7	-	CASSLAGSYEQYF	TGCGCCAGCAGCTTGGCCGGTAGCTACGAGCAGTACTTC
-	TRBV3-1/TRBV3-2	TRBJ1-5	-	CASSQGSSANQPQHF	TGTGCCAGCAGCCAAGGAAGCTCTGCGAATCAGCCCCAGCATTTT
-	TRBV6-6	TRBJ2-1	-	CASSYGGGHEQFF	TGTGCCAGCAGTTACGGTGGTGGGCATGAGCAGTTCTTC
-	TRBV6-4	TRBJ1-6	-	CASSDESFHSPLHF	TGTGCCAGCAGTGACGAGAGCTTCCATTCACCCCTCCACTTT
-	TRBV5-4	TRBJ2-4	TRBD2	CASWPGGGLSKNIQYF	TGTGCCAGCTGGCCCGGCGGGGGGCTCAGCAAAAACATTCAGTACTTC
-	TRBV12-3/TRBV12-4	TRBJ1-1	-	CASSFGNEAFF	TGTGCCAGCAGTTTCGGGAACGAAGCTTTCTTT
few	TRBV9	TRBJ1-1	TRBD1	CASSGQGAEAFF	TGTGCCAGCAGCGGACAGGGGGCTGAAGCTTTCTTT
-	TRBV2	TRBJ2-1	TRBD2	CASSAETSGARNEQFF	TGTGCCAGCAGTGCCGAGACTAGCGGGGCGCGCAATGAGCAGTTCTTC
once	TRBV5-8	TRBJ1-2	TRBD1	CASSSQGDYGYTF	TGTGCCAGCAGCTCTCAGGGGGACTATGGCTACACCTTC